One T cell receptor (beta chain) is described in this entry. This sample is part of a study of blood T cell repertoires in COVID-19. Study-level background: PBMCs, B-cell-depleted T cells, or T cells provided the cDNA or gDNA that made up the material.

The CDR3 runs to 14 residues. The germline CDR1 and CDR2 sequences are SGHNT and YYREEE (reference sequence). Trimming shortened V by 4 bases and J by 5 bases, and 13 bases separated the two germline ends. In the study's own analysis: Nucleated cell number was recorded as an estimate derived from reference gene primer amplification. Assay: immunoSEQ multiplex PCR; the TCRdb copy retains only in-frame clones and omits some. V and J calls and clone size are given by that table; D and trimming were obtained from the DNA. This table holds 50,000 to 60,000 clones, about 89% found once. The sequence was collected from a human donor in a cohort sampled during active COVID-19. The genes are TRBV5-4 and TRBJ1-3; maybe TRBD1 (6 bases). Source material: peripheral blood. CDR3 protein: CASSITGTRNTIYF. CDR3 coding DNA: TGTGCCAGCAGCATCACAGGGACGAGAAACACCATATATTTT. The full variable domain, rest sourced from reference TRBV5-4 and TRBJ1-3, is ETGVTQSPTHLIKTRGQQVTLRCSSQSGHNTVSWYQQALGQGPQFIFQYYREEENGRGNFPPRFSGLQFPNYSSELNVNALELDDSALYLCASSITGTRNTIYFGEGSWLTVV.